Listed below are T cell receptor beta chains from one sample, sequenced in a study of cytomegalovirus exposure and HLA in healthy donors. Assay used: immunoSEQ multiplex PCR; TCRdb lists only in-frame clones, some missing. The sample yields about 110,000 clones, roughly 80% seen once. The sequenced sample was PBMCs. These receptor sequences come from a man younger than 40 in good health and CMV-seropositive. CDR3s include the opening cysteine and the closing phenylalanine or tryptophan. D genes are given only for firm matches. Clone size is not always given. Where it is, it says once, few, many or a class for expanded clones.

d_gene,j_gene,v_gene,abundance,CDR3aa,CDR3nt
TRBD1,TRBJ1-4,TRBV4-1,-,CASRPQRGTANEKLFF,TGCGCCAGCAGACCGCAGCGGGGGACAGCTAATGAAAAACTGTTTTTT
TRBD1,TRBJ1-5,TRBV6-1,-,CASRVEGASQPQHF,TGTGCCAGCAGGGTAGAGGGGGCGAGTCAGCCCCAGCATTTT
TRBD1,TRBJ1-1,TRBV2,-,CASRQGSNTEAFF,TGTGCCAGTAGACAGGGGTCGAACACTGAAGCTTTCTTT
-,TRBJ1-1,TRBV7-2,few,CASSYTSNTEAFF,TGTGCCAGCAGTTACACCTCGAACACTGAAGCTTTCTTT
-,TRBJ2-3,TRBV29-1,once,CSVEGLLTDTQYF,TGCAGCGTTGAGGGGCTGCTCACAGATACGCAGTATTTT
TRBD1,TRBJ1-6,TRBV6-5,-,CASSWDRENNSPLHF,TGTGCCAGCAGTTGGGACAGGGAGAATAATTCACCCCTCCACTTT
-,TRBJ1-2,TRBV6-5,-,CASTRSFSGSSNYTF,TGTGCCAGCACCCGTTCGTTTTCGGGGTCCTCTAACTACACCTTC
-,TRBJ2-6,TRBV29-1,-,CSVARFSGANVLTF,TGCAGCGTAGCTAGATTCTCTGGGGCCAACGTCCTGACTTTC
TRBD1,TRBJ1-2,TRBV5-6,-,CASSLSRGLAYGYTF,TGTGCCAGCAGCTTGAGTAGGGGGCTCGCCTATGGCTACACCTTC
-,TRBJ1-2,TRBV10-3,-,CAIRSLRNYGYTF,TGTGCCATCAGGTCGTTACGGAACTATGGCTACACCTTC
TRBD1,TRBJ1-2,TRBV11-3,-,CASSSFGEDRGVDGYTF,TGTGCCAGCAGCTCCTTCGGGGAGGACAGGGGTGTCGATGGCTACACCTTC
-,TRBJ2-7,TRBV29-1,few,CSVNTGRDEQYF,TGCAGCGTTAATACAGGGAGGGACGAGCAGTACTTC
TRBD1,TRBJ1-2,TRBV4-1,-,CASSQPDRVVSGYTF,TGCGCCAGCAGCCAACCGGACAGGGTAGTATCCGGCTACACCTTC
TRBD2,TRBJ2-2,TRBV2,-,CASRVSGSTGELFF,TGTGCCAGCAGAGTTAGCGGGAGTACCGGGGAGCTGTTTTTT
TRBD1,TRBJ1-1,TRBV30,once,CAYQGARTEAFF,TGTGCCTATCAGGGGGCGAGGACTGAAGCTTTCTTT
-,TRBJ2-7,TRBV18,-,CASSPSAGSELYEQYF,TGTGCCAGCTCACCTTCTGCCGGGTCGGAGTTGTACGAGCAGTACTTC
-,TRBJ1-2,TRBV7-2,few,CASSPGWAGGYTF,TGTGCCAGCAGCCCTGGTTGGGCGGGTGGCTACACCTTC
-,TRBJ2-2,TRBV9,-,CASSAYSGNTGELFF,TGTGCCAGCAGCGCTTACTCCGGGAACACCGGGGAGCTGTTTTTT
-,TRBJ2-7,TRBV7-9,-,CASSSEPGVCYF,TGTGCCAGCAGCTCAGAGCCAGGGGTTTGCTACTTC
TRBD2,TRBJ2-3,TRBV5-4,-,CASSLEASGGNTDTQYF,TGTGCCAGCAGCTTGGAGGCTAGCGGGGGGAACACAGATACGCAGTATTTT
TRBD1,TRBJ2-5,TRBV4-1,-,CAGSQGGQGEETQYF,TGCGCCGGCAGCCAAGGAGGACAGGGGGAAGAGACCCAGTACTTC
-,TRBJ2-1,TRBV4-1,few,CASSQEQGSYNEQFF,TGCGCCAGCAGCCAAGAGCAGGGGTCCTACAATGAGCAGTTCTTC
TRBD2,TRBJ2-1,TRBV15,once,CATSRVGSLLAGNNEQFF,TGTGCCACCAGCAGAGTCGGGAGCCTCCTAGCGGGGAACAATGAGCAGTTCTTC
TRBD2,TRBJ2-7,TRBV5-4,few,CASSFSGGAGYEQYF,TGTGCCAGCAGCTTTAGCGGGGGGGCAGGCTACGAGCAGTACTTC
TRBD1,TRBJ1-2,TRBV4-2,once,CASSQDLRDRVNYGYTF,TGTGCCAGCAGCCAAGATCTAAGGGACAGAGTTAACTATGGCTACACCTTC
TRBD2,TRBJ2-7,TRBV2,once,CASSEAAGLGYYEQYF,TGTGCCAGCAGTGAAGCAGCGGGACTAGGGTACTACGAGCAGTACTTC
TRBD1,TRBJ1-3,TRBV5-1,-,CASSPTGVSSGNTIYF,TGCGCCAGCAGCCCTACAGGGGTTTCCTCTGGAAACACCATATATTTT
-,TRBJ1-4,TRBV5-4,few,CASSFWGPDEKLFF,TGTGCCAGCAGCTTTTGGGGGCCAGATGAAAAACTGTTTTTT
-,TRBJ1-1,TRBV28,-,CASSKTGYGSMNTEAFF,TGTGCCAGCAGTAAGACAGGATACGGCTCGATGAACACTGAAGCTTTCTTT
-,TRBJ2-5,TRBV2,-,CASSFIEETQYF,TGTGCCAGCAGTTTTATAGAAGAGACCCAGTACTTC
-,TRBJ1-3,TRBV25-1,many,CASSAGATIYF,TGTGCCAGCAGCGCAGGGGCCACCATATATTTT
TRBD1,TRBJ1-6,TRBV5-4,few,CASSLGEGAGGLRSPLHF,TGTGCCAGCAGCTTGGGGGAGGGGGCAGGGGGCCTTCGATCACCCCTCCACTTT
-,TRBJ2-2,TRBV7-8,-,CASSLGTGELGSGELFF,TGTGCCAGCAGTCTTGGGACTGGGGAATTGGGGTCCGGGGAGCTGTTTTTT
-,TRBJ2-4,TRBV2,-,CASSGTVSKNIQYF,TGTGCCAGCAGTGGGACAGTTTCCAAAAACATTCAGTACTTC
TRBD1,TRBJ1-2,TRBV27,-,CASHRQGSNYGYTF,TGTGCCAGCCATCGACAGGGGAGTAACTATGGCTACACCTTC
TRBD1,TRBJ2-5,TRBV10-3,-,CAISESSDRGSQETQYF,TGTGCCATCAGTGAGTCGAGTGACAGGGGGAGCCAAGAGACCCAGTACTTC
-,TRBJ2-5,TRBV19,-,CASSKDVGGQETQYF,TGTGCCAGTAGTAAGGACGTCGGGGGCCAAGAGACCCAGTACTTC
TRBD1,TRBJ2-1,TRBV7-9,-,CALGRTPGQRVNEQFF,TGTGCCCTCGGCCGCACACCGGGACAGAGAGTCAATGAGCAGTTCTTC
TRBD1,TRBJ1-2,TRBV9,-,CASSVFPRTGENYGYTF,TGTGCCAGCAGCGTATTTCCTCGGACAGGGGAAAACTATGGCTACACCTTC
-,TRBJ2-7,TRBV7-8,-,CASSKGVHDPYEQYF,TGTGCCAGCAGCAAAGGGGTCCACGACCCTTACGAGCAGTACTTC
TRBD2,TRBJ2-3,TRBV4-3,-,CASSQGLADPDTQYF,TGCGCCAGCAGCCAAGGACTAGCGGATCCAGATACGCAGTATTTT
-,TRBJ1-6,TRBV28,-,CASSFRTGNSPLHF,TGTGCCAGCAGTTTTCGGACTGGTAATTCACCCCTCCACTTT
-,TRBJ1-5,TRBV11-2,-,CASSSRGYSNQPQHF,TGTGCCAGCAGCTCCCGGGGGTATAGCAATCAGCCCCAGCATTTT
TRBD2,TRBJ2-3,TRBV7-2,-,CASSLVPSGGTDTQYF,TGTGCCAGCAGCTTAGTTCCTAGCGGGGGAACAGATACGCAGTATTTT
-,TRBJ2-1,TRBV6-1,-,CASSEARYEQFF,TGTGCCAGCAGTGAAGCTCGGTACGAGCAGTTCTTC
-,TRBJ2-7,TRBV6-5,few,CASNQGSYEQYF,TGTGCCAGCAACCAGGGTTCCTACGAGCAGTACTTC
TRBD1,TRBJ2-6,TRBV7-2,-,CASSRGQVRSGANVLTF,TGTGCCAGCAGCAGGGGACAGGTCCGCTCTGGGGCCAACGTCCTGACTTTC
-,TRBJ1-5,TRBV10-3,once,CAISPGGGQPQHF,TGTGCCATCAGCCCCGGGGGGGGTCAGCCCCAGCATTTT
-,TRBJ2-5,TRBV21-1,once,CASSSREGRKLFQETQYF,TGTGCCAGCAGCTCAAGGGAGGGACGGAAGCTTTTTCAAGAGACCCAGTACTTC
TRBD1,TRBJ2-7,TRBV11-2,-,CASSPRSGTGSGEQYF,TGTGCCAGCAGCCCCCGCTCGGGGACAGGGTCGGGCGAGCAGTACTTC
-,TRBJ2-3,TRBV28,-,CASSFLDTQYF,TGTGCCAGCAGTTTCCTGGATACGCAGTATTTT
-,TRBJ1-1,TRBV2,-,CASSRGEGAAFF,TGTGCCAGCAGCCGCGGGGAGGGAGCCGCTTTCTTT
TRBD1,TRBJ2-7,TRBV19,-,CASSQGARTYEQYF,TGTGCCAGTAGTCAGGGGGCGCGGACCTACGAGCAGTACTTC
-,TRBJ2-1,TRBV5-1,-,CASSPSSRNEQFF,TGCGCCAGCAGCCCATCGAGCCGCAATGAGCAGTTCTTC
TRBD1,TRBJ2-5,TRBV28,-,CASSGTGGAKTQYF,TGTGCCAGCAGCGGGACAGGGGGCGCCAAGACCCAGTACTTC
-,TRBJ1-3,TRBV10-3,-,CASGGDSSGNTIYF,TGTGCCAGCGGGGGAGACAGCTCTGGAAACACCATATATTTT
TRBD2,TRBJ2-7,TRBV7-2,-,CASSLGGRGGVDEQYF,TGTGCCAGCAGCTTAGGAGGGCGGGGGGGCGTCGACGAGCAGTACTTC
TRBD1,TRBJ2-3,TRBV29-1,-,CSALGQGGTDTQYF,TGCAGCGCCCTCGGACAGGGCGGCACAGATACGCAGTATTTT
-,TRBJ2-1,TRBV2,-,CASSFNRVANEQFF,TGTGCCAGCAGTTTTAACAGGGTCGCGAATGAGCAGTTCTTC
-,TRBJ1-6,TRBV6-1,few,CASSDLSGSYSPLHF,TGTGCCAGCAGTGATCTTTCCGGGTCCTATTCACCCCTCCACTTT